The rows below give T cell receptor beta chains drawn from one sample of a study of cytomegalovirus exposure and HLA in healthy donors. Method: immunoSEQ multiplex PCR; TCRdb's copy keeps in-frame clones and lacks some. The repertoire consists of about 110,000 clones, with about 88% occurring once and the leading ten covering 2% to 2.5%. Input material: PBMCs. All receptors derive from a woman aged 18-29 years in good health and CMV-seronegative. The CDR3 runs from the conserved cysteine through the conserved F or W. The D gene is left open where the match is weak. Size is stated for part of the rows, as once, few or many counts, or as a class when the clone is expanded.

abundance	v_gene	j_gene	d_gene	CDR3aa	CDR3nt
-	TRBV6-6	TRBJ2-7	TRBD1	CASTGTGNYEQYF	TGTGCCAGCACTGGGACAGGGAACTACGAGCAGTACTTC
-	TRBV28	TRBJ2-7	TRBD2	CASSAPSGRSYEQYF	TGTGCCAGCAGTGCCCCTAGCGGTCGCTCCTACGAGCAGTACTTC
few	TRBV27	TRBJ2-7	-	CASRKIQGHEQYF	TGTGCCAGCAGGAAAATACAGGGACACGAGCAGTACTTC
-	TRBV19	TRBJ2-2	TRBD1	CASSIAYYETGQGPDTGELFF	TGTGCCAGTAGTATAGCCTACTATGAAACTGGACAGGGGCCAGACACCGGGGAGCTGTTTTTT
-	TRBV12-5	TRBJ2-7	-	CASGPDSYEQYF	TGTGCTAGTGGTCCGGACAGCTACGAGCAGTACTTC
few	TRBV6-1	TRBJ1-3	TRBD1	CASSDRQGLGSGNTIYF	TGTGCCAGCAGTGACCGACAGGGACTGGGCTCTGGAAACACCATATATTTT
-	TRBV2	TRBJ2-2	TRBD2	CASNSRGGITGELFF	TGTGCCAGCAATAGCCGGGGGGGGATCACCGGGGAGCTGTTTTTT
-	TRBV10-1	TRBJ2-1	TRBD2	CASTYLAGVYNEQFF	TGCGCCAGCACTTATCTAGCGGGAGTCTACAATGAGCAGTTCTTC
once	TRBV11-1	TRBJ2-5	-	CASSLWRLETQYF	TGTGCCAGCAGCTTATGGAGGCTGGAGACCCAGTACTTC
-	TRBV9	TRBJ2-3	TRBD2	CASSVAGMLAGVTDTQYF	TGTGCCAGCAGCGTAGCGGGGATGCTAGCGGGAGTTACAGATACGCAGTATTTT